Below are 4 T cell receptor beta chains sequenced from a single sample in a study of vaccination and CD4 T cells after COVID-19. Treatment denoted: roughly 10-day PBMC culture with coronavirus spike peptide pools or control peptides (ViraFEST assay). Before the COVID-19 pandemic (2011-2018), CD4+ T cells were obtained from the unexposed donor. Once obtained from cultured CD4+ T cells, the DNA was sequenced using the Oncomine TCR Beta short-read assay. Using its own MiXCR run on the PCR reads, TCRdb lists one record per CDR3 protein. The sample records thousands of distinct CDR3 sequences, roughly two fifths being singletons. For these TCRs, the target antigens are not known. The specimen sequenced was CD4+ T cells from blood, cultured in vitro. These receptors were collected from a human donor in good health.

The chain uses TRBV30 and TRBJ2-7; 7 bases are shared with TRBD2. This CDR3 is 12 amino acids long. Germline CDR1 and CDR2: GTSNPN and SVGIG (reference sequence). V shed 4 bases and J 3 bases; nucleotides not matched to a gene: 3. The CDR3 nucleotides read TGTGCCTGGAATGGGGGGGGCTACGAGCAGTACTTC. It codes for CAWNGGGYEQYF.

The chain carries TRBV12-3 or TRBV12-4 and TRBJ1-2; D gene uncertain. The CDR3 is 16 amino acids. Trimming left V 2 bases short and J 7 bases short, with 20 bases between. The CDR3 region is CASSLNGRVQVGGYTF. The CDR3 region has the DNA TGTGCCAGCAGTTTAAATGGTCGGGTGCAGGTTGGTGGCTACACCTTC.

The CDR3 spells CASSESWRDRGDNEQFF. The CDR3 nucleotides are TGTGCCAGCAGTGAATCCTGGCGGGACAGGGGAGACAATGAGCAGTTCTTC. V and J are TRBV25-1 and TRBJ2-1, with 10 positions matching TRBD1. Germline trimming cut 1 base from V and 5 bases from J; bases unmatched to any gene: 8. In germline, CDR1 is MGHDK, CDR2 SYGVNS. The CDR3 is made up of 17 amino acids.

This chain joins TRBV10-2 and TRBJ1-2, with D possibly TRBD1 on 6 matching bases. The CDR3 is made up of 15 amino acids. Germline V gives CDR1 WSHSY, CDR2 SAAADI. V was cut by 6 bases and J by 2 bases, with 16 bases left in between. The CDR3 spells CASSAPNTGNYGYTF. The CDR3 DNA sequence: TGCGCCAGCAGCGCCCCCAACACAGGGAACTATGGCTACACCTTC.